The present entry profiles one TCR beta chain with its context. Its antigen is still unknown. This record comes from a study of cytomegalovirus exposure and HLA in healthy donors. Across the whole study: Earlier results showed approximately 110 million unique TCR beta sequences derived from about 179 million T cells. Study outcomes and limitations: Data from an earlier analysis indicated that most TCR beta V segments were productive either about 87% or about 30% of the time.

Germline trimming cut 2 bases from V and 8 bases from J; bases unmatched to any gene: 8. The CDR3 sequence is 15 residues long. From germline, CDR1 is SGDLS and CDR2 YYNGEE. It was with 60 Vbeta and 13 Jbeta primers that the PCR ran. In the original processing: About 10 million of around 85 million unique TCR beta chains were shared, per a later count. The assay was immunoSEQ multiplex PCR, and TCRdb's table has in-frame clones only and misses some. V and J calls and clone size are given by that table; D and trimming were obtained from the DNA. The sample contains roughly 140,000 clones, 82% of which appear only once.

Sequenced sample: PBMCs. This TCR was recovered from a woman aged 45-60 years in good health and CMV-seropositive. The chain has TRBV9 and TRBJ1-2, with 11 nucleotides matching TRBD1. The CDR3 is CASSVGTGGEWGYTF. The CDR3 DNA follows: TGTGCCAGCAGCGTGGGGACAGGGGGAGAATGGGGCTACACCTTC.